This is a list of T cell receptor beta chains from one sample in a study of cytomegalovirus exposure and HLA in healthy donors. Assay: immunoSEQ multiplex PCR; the TCRdb copy retains only in-frame clones and omits some. The sample lists 150,000 to 200,000 clones, roughly 80% seen once, with roughly 3% in the top ten. Specimen: PBMCs. These receptors were obtained from a female donor in good health and CMV-seronegative. CDR3s include the opening cysteine and the closing phenylalanine or tryptophan. D genes are given only for firm matches. For some rows the clone size is stated as once, few or many, or as a class when expanded; others skip it.

j_call: TRBJ1-2; d_call: TRBD1; clone_size: .; cdr3_length: 13; v_call: TRBV19; cdr3_aa: CATRDRGNYGYTF; cdr3_nt: TGTGCCACTAGGGACAGGGGGAACTATGGCTACACCTTC
j_call: TRBJ2-1; d_call: .; clone_size: .; cdr3_length: 16; v_call: TRBV28; cdr3_aa: CASSSPSSGRYNEQFF; cdr3_nt: TGTGCCAGCAGTTCCCCTTCGAGCGGGCGTTACAATGAGCAGTTCTTC
j_call: TRBJ2-5; d_call: TRBD2; clone_size: once; cdr3_length: 16; v_call: TRBV9; cdr3_aa: CASSVGPSGGGETQYF; cdr3_nt: TGTGCCAGCAGCGTAGGTCCCAGCGGGGGAGGAGAGACCCAGTACTTC
j_call: TRBJ1-4; d_call: TRBD1; clone_size: few; cdr3_length: 13; v_call: TRBV19; cdr3_aa: CASLQGINEKLFF; cdr3_nt: TGTGCCAGCCTACAGGGGATAAATGAAAAACTGTTTTTT
j_call: TRBJ2-7; d_call: .; clone_size: .; cdr3_length: 14; v_call: TRBV30; cdr3_aa: CAWAGFPLSYGQYF; cdr3_nt: TGTGCCTGGGCAGGGTTCCCTCTATCCTACGGGCAGTACTTC
j_call: TRBJ1-2; d_call: .; clone_size: .; cdr3_length: 13; v_call: TRBV28; cdr3_aa: CASSPGQLYGYTF; cdr3_nt: TGTGCCAGCAGTCCCGGACAGCTCTATGGCTACACCTTC
j_call: TRBJ2-1; d_call: TRBD2; clone_size: .; cdr3_length: 15; v_call: TRBV28; cdr3_aa: CASSSGTSINNEQFF; cdr3_nt: TGTGCCAGCAGCTCCGGGACTAGCATTAACAATGAGCAGTTCTTC
j_call: TRBJ2-3; d_call: TRBD1; clone_size: .; cdr3_length: 13; v_call: TRBV7-2; cdr3_aa: CASSQGATDTQYF; cdr3_nt: TGTGCCAGCAGCCAGGGGGCAACAGATACGCAGTATTTT
j_call: TRBJ1-1; d_call: .; clone_size: .; cdr3_length: 14; v_call: TRBV6-1; cdr3_aa: CASRDRHMNTEAFF; cdr3_nt: TGTGCCAGCAGGGACAGACACATGAACACTGAAGCTTTCTTT
j_call: TRBJ1-4; d_call: .; clone_size: .; cdr3_length: 15; v_call: TRBV6-1; cdr3_aa: CASSELGGWNEKLFF; cdr3_nt: TGTGCCAGCAGTGAACTGGGAGGGTGGAATGAAAAACTGTTTTTT
j_call: TRBJ1-5; d_call: .; clone_size: .; cdr3_length: 13; v_call: TRBV18; cdr3_aa: CASSPTEDQPQHF; cdr3_nt: TGTGCCAGCTCACCAACGGAGGATCAGCCCCAGCATTTT
j_call: TRBJ1-1; d_call: .; clone_size: .; cdr3_length: 13; v_call: TRBV7-9; cdr3_aa: CSSSLRGNPEAFF; cdr3_nt: TGTTCCAGCAGCTTAAGGGGGAACCCTGAAGCTTTCTTT
j_call: TRBJ2-7; d_call: TRBD1; clone_size: few; cdr3_length: 15; v_call: TRBV18; cdr3_aa: CASSPPQGQGGEQYF; cdr3_nt: TGTGCCAGCTCACCACCGCAAGGACAGGGAGGCGAGCAGTACTTC
j_call: TRBJ2-1; d_call: TRBD2; clone_size: .; cdr3_length: 14; v_call: TRBV5-6; cdr3_aa: CASSFAGGEDEQFF; cdr3_nt: TGTGCCAGCAGCTTTGCGGGGGGGGAGGATGAGCAGTTCTTC
j_call: TRBJ2-1; d_call: TRBD2; clone_size: .; cdr3_length: 15; v_call: TRBV5-4; cdr3_aa: CASSLSGRAYNEQFF; cdr3_nt: TGTGCCAGCAGCCTAAGCGGGAGGGCCTACAATGAGCAGTTCTTC
j_call: TRBJ2-7; d_call: TRBD2; clone_size: .; cdr3_length: 18; v_call: TRBV28; cdr3_aa: CASSLSRSSGLSSYEQYF; cdr3_nt: TGTGCCAGCAGTTTATCGAGGTCTAGCGGGCTATCCTCCTACGAGCAGTACTTC
j_call: TRBJ2-1; d_call: TRBD1; clone_size: .; cdr3_length: 16; v_call: TRBV19; cdr3_aa: CASRVTGASSYNEQFF; cdr3_nt: TGTGCCAGTAGGGTCACAGGGGCCAGCTCCTACAATGAGCAGTTCTTC
j_call: TRBJ2-5; d_call: TRBD2; clone_size: .; cdr3_length: 16; v_call: TRBV30; cdr3_aa: CAWSLGGGGAVETQYF; cdr3_nt: TGTGCCTGGAGTCTCGGCGGCGGGGGGGCCGTGGAGACCCAGTACTTC
j_call: TRBJ1-4; d_call: .; clone_size: .; cdr3_length: 15; v_call: TRBV30; cdr3_aa: CAWSEGASHGEKLFF; cdr3_nt: TGTGCCTGGAGTGAAGGAGCCTCACACGGGGAAAAACTGTTTTTT
j_call: TRBJ2-3; d_call: .; clone_size: .; cdr3_length: 15; v_call: TRBV7-2; cdr3_aa: CASSLNGVFTDTQYF; cdr3_nt: TGTGCCAGCAGCTTAAACGGTGTGTTCACAGATACGCAGTATTTT
j_call: TRBJ1-5; d_call: TRBD1; clone_size: .; cdr3_length: 15; v_call: TRBV19; cdr3_aa: CASMGDRGSNQPQHF; cdr3_nt: TGTGCCAGTATGGGGGACAGGGGCAGCAATCAGCCCCAGCATTTT
j_call: TRBJ1-2; d_call: .; clone_size: few; cdr3_length: 13; v_call: TRBV6-5; cdr3_aa: CASSYSNTYGYTF; cdr3_nt: TGTGCCAGCAGTTACTCGAATACTTATGGCTACACCTTC